The 25 T cell receptor beta chains given below trace back to one sample, sequenced in a study of blood T cell repertoires in COVID-19 (dated by TCRdb to 2020 to 2021). Library generation was performed with the immunoSEQ multiplex PCR assay. This immuneACCESS table, as held by TCRdb, lists in-frame sequences with V and J called but not all clones. Of the missing ones, under half trace to an unresolved V gene in checked studies; the others have no known cause. The sample table records 150,000 to 200,000 clones; about 81% of these occur just once. Jointly, the top ten make up roughly 19% of the sample. The sample consisted of peripheral blood. Source of these receptors: a woman aged 80 or over with acute or convalescent COVID-19.

The chain employs TRBV5-1 and TRBJ2-5, with a weak D call TRBD1 (5 bases). V lost 0 bases to trimming and J lost 1 base, with 10 bases between them. This CDR3 contains 15 residues. Looked up from germline, CDR1 is SGHRS and CDR2 is YFSETQ. Here the CDR3 reads CASSLVPGSQETQYF. CDR3 in DNA: TGCGCCAGCAGCTTGGTCCCAGGGTCCCAAGAGACCCAGTACTTC.

The chain couples TRBV5-1 to TRBJ2-7; 10 nucleotides align to TRBD1. V was clipped by 0 bases and J by 7 bases; unmatched bases: 13. The CDR3 consists of 17 residues. Germline lookup yields CDR1 SGHRS and CDR2 YFSETQ. DNA of the CDR3: TGCGCCAGCAGCTTGGGGTCCCCCGGGACAGGGGTGAGGGAGCAGTACTTC. It specifies CASSLGSPGTGVREQYF.

The V gene is TRBV19, the J gene TRBJ2-4; TRBD1 aligns across 7 bases. Germline V gene lookup returns CDR1 LNHDA and CDR2 SQIVND (reference sequence). The length of the CDR3 is 15 residues. J was trimmed by 0 bases and V by 6 bases; bases with no gene match: 5. This chain's CDR3 is CASRPTGLAKNIQYF. CDR3 DNA: TGTGCCAGTAGACCGACAGGGCTAGCCAAAAACATTCAGTACTTC.

This clone has a count of ten or more. The rearrangement links TRBV6-5 to TRBJ1-5, with D possibly being TRBD1 (5 bases). This CDR3 region has 14 residues. Per germline, CDR1 MNHEY and CDR2 SVGAGI. V lost 0 bases and J 6 bases, leaving 9 bases between the germline ends. The CDR3 nucleotides are TGTGCCAGCAGTTACTCGGGGGGAGGTCAGCCCCAGCATTTT. It encodes CASSYSGGGQPQHF.

The chain joins TRBV14 to TRBJ2-3; a possible D gene is TRBD2 (6 bases). From germline, CDR1 is SGHDN and CDR2 FVKESK. Trimming shortened V by 4 bases and J by 5 bases, and 13 bases separated the two germline ends. CDR3 length: 14 amino acids. CDR3 nucleotides: TGTGCCAGCAGCCTGATAGGAGGGCTAGATACGCAGTATTTT. Translating gives CASSLIGGLDTQYF. The variable domain in full, with the rest retrieved from reference TRBV14 and TRBJ2-3, is EAGVTQFPSHSVIEKGQTVTLRCDPISGHDNLYWYRRVMGKEIKFLLHFVKESKQDESGMPNNRFLAERTGGTYSTLKVQPAELEDSGVYFCASSLIGGLDTQYFGPGTRLTVL.

The gene calls are TRBV18 and TRBJ2-1; D is perhaps TRBD1 (6 bases). The CDR3 extends over 15 amino acids. Germline CDR1 and CDR2: KGHSH and LQKENI. V was trimmed by 3 bases and J by 8 bases, leaving 17 bases between them. CDR3 nucleotides: TGTGCCAGCTCACCGATTTGGGGGCCATGGGATGAGCAGTTCTTC. Translated, it gives CASSPIWGPWDEQFF.

The rearrangement links TRBV2 to TRBJ1-3; D is uncertain. The V gene lost 1 base and the J gene lost 4 bases, with 14 bases spanning the gap. The germline CDR1 and CDR2 sequences are SNHLY and FYNNEI. The CDR3 sequence is 16 residues long. CDR3 sequence: CASSEGWSTIGNTIYF. For the CDR3, the DNA is TGTGCCAGCAGTGAAGGGTGGAGTACTATAGGAAACACCATATATTTT.

This clone was seen once. The chain links TRBV5-4 to TRBJ1-1; no reliable D call. The V end was cut by 2 bases, the J end by 6 bases, with 8 bases between. The CDR3 contains 12 residues. CDR1 is SGHNT and CDR2 is YYREEE in the germline V gene (reference sequence). CDR3 sequence reads: CASSLDVAEAFF. The CDR3 DNA reads as TGTGCCAGCAGCTTAGATGTAGCTGAAGCTTTCTTT.

The chain uses TRBV29-1 and TRBJ1-1, with a tentative D call TRBD1 (6 bases). The length of the CDR3 is 13 residues. Trimming shortened V by 4 bases and J by 1 base, and 10 bases separated the two germline ends. From germline, CDR1 is SQVTM and CDR2 ANQGSEA. CDR3 loop: CSVADRTNTEAFF. The CDR3 DNA follows: TGCAGCGTTGCTGACAGGACGAACACTGAAGCTTTCTTT.

The V call is TRBV5-1, the J call TRBJ2-1, with D possibly TRBD2 on 7 matching bases. Trimming left V 1 base short and J 2 bases short, with 13 bases between. The CDR3 contains 16 residues. The germline gives CDR1 SGHRS, CDR2 YFSETQ. CDR3 DNA sequence: TGCGCCAGCAGCTTGCCGGGGGGCGGACCCTACAATGAGCAGTTCTTC. This gives the protein CASSLPGGGPYNEQFF.

The chain has TRBV5-6 and TRBJ2-5; 9 nucleotides match TRBD2. The V gene end was trimmed by 2 bases and the J gene end by 1 base; junction bases not matched to a gene: 3. This CDR3 contains 15 residues. Germline CDR1 and CDR2: SGHDT and YYEEEE. CDR3 residues: CASSFLAGSQETQYF. Written as DNA, the CDR3 is TGTGCCAGCAGCTTCCTAGCGGGGAGCCAAGAGACCCAGTACTTC.

The chain is built from TRBV14 and TRBJ1-1; maybe TRBD1 (6 bases). The CDR3 runs to 15 residues. The V gene's germline CDR1 is SGHDN and CDR2 FVKESK. Trimming took off 4 bases at V and 1 base at J, with 13 bases between the two ends. The CDR3 DNA sequence: TGTGCCAGCAGCCTCGCCACAGGGAGGAACACTGAAGCTTTCTTT. Amino acids: CASSLATGRNTEAFF.

This clone was observed a handful of times. The V and J genes are TRBV30 and TRBJ2-1; TRBD1 agrees at 7 bases. The junction had 2 bases not matched to a gene; V was cut back by 3 bases and J by 6 bases. The CDR3 runs 12 residues. The germline gives CDR1 GTSNPN, CDR2 SVGIG (reference sequence). CDR3 protein: CAWSKGANEQFF. The CDR3, as DNA: TGTGCCTGGAGCAAGGGGGCCAATGAGCAGTTCTTC. Supplemented by reference TRBV30 and TRBJ2-1, the full variable domain reads SQTIHQWPATLVQPVGSPLSLECTVEGTSNPNLYWYRQAAGRGLQLLFYSVGIGQISSEVPQNLSASRPQDRQFILSSKKLLLSDSGFYLCAWSKGANEQFFGPGTRLTVL.

V usage is TRBV6-2 or TRBV6-3 and J usage is TRBJ2-5; 11 bases are shared with TRBD2. Germline loops: CDR1 MNHEY, CDR2 SVGEGT. V trimming: 3 bases; J trimming: 5 bases; junction bases outside the gene matches: 2. The CDR3 sequence is 14 residues long. The CDR3 region is CASSYSGGAETQYF. CDR3 DNA sequence: TGTGCCAGCAGTTATAGCGGGGGGGCGGAGACCCAGTACTTC.

This chain joins TRBV7-6 and TRBJ1-2, with 11 bases lining up with TRBD1. V shed 5 bases, J shed 1 base, and the junction held 6 bases outside the gene matches. The V gene's germline CDR1 is SGHVS and CDR2 FNYEAQ. The CDR3 extends over 16 amino acids. Here the CDR3 reads CASSVGQGVFNYGYTF. In nucleotides, the CDR3 is TGTGCCAGCAGCGTGGGACAGGGGGTTTTTAACTATGGCTACACCTTC.

The chain links TRBV7-9 to TRBJ2-1; D possibly corresponds to TRBD1 (5 bases). V shed 3 bases and J shed 5 bases, with 17 bases lying between them. CDR3 length: 16 amino acids. Germline assignment: CDR1 SEHNR and CDR2 FQNEAQ (reference sequence). This CDR3 reads CASSFERTPRNNEQFF. DNA for the CDR3: TGTGCCAGCAGCTTTGAACGGACACCGCGAAACAATGAGCAGTTCTTC.

CDR3 sequence reads: CSASRFRGVNSPLHF. CDR3 DNA sequence: TGCAGTGCTAGTCGATTCAGGGGGGTTAATTCACCCCTCCACTTT. The rearrangement uses TRBV20-1 and TRBJ1-6; 7 bases map to TRBD1. V lost 3 bases, J lost 6 bases, and 8 bases stayed unmatched. CDR3 length equals 15 residues. Germline V gene data show CDR1 as DFQATT and CDR2 as SNEGSKA (reference sequence).

The chain is built from TRBV5-5 and TRBJ1-5; D remains unclear. Germline assignment: CDR1 SGHKS and CDR2 YYEKEE (reference sequence). This CDR3 is built from 18 residues. The ends were cut back, 5 bases at V and 5 bases at J, with 26 bases in the middle. The CDR3: CASSFQPSTRTRDQPQHF. The CDR3 DNA sequence: TGTGCCAGCAGTTTCCAACCATCGACACGAACCAGAGATCAGCCCCAGCATTTT.

J is TRBJ2-4 and V is TRBV2; D might be TRBD2 (6 bases). V lost 0 bases to trimming and J lost 3 bases, with 9 bases between them. Per the germline V gene, CDR1 is SNHLY and CDR2 is FYNNEI. The CDR3 length is 15 residues. The CDR3 spells CASSEAHGSKNIQYF. The CDR3 DNA reads TGTGCCAGCAGTGAAGCCCACGGGAGCAAAAACATTCAGTACTTC.

In its sample, this clone was seen a few times. This chain's CDR3 is CASSGTGRNEKLFF. The CDR3 DNA follows: TGTGCCAGCAGTGGGACAGGGAGGAATGAAAAACTGTTTTTT. This chain connects TRBV2 to TRBJ1-4; 8 bases are a match to TRBD1. CDR1 SNHLY and CDR2 FYNNEI come from the germline V gene. J gave up 5 bases and V 4 bases, and 3 bases lay outside the gene matches. The CDR3 is made up of 14 amino acids.

This clone has just a few counts. The chain links TRBV10-3 to TRBJ2-1, with TRBD2 matching 10 bases. The CDR3 runs 13 residues. Germline assignment: CDR1 ENHRY and CDR2 SYGVKD. V was pared by 11 bases and J by 7 bases, with 8 bases of the junction left unmatched. CDR3 in DNA: TGTGCCGCCGAGGGACTAGCGAGGAATGAGCAGTTCTTC. Amino acid sequence: CAAEGLARNEQFF.

The chain has TRBV6-5 and TRBJ2-1, with a weak D call TRBD1 (6 bases). CDR3 length: 15 residues. Germline loops: CDR1 MNHEY, CDR2 SVGAGI. V was shortened by 6 bases and J by 0 bases, with 12 bases between the two germline ends. This chain's CDR3 is CASRAGQSSYNEQFF. CDR3 nucleotides: TGTGCCAGCAGGGCCGGACAGAGCTCCTACAATGAGCAGTTCTTC.

This chain uses TRBV6-6 with TRBJ2-1, with TRBD1 matching 7 bases. The germline V gene has CDR1 MNHNY and CDR2 SVGAGI (reference sequence). The CDR3 consists of 15 residues. The V segment lost 4 bases and the J segment 2 bases; nucleotides outside the gene matches: 5. Written as DNA, the CDR3 is TGTGCCAGCAGTTTACGGCAGGGGGCCTACAATGAGCAGTTCTTC. Amino acids: CASSLRQGAYNEQFF.

The chain uses TRBV7-3 and TRBJ2-5, with 7 bases lining up with TRBD1. Germline CDR1 is SGHTA and CDR2 is FQGTGA. The trim removed 5 bases at V and 3 bases at J, leaving 3 bases unmatched. CDR3 length: 13 amino acids. The CDR3 sequence: CASSRDREETQYF. In nucleotides, the CDR3 is TGTGCCAGCAGCCGGGACAGAGAAGAGACCCAGTACTTC.

This clone was counted once. The rearrangement uses TRBV7-3 and TRBJ1-6; maybe TRBD1 (6 bases). Per germline, CDR1 SGHTA and CDR2 FQGTGA. Trimming removed 6 bases at V and 7 bases at J, with 10 bases between. The CDR3 length is 13 residues. For the CDR3, the DNA is TGTGCCAGCAGACAGGGACGGAATTCACCCCTCCACTTT. It specifies CASRQGRNSPLHF.